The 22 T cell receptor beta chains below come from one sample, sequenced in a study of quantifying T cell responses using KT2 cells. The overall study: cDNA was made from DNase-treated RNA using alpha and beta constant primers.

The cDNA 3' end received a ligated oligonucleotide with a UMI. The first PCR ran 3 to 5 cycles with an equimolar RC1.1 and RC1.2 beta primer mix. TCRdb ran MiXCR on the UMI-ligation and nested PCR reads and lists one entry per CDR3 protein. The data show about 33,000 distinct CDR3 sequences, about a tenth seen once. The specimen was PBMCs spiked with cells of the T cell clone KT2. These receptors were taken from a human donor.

The CDR3 coding sequence is TGTGCCTGGAGTGTACAGGCGGCGGCGCAGTATTTT. This codes for CAWSVQAAAQYF. The chain carries TRBV30 and TRBJ2-3; TRBD1 is a possible D gene (5 bases). Germline CDR1 GTSNPN, CDR2 SVGIG (reference sequence). V was cut by 0 bases and J by 10 bases, with 11 bases left in between. The CDR3 covers 12 residues. Drawing the rest from reference TRBV30 and TRBJ2-3, the complete variable domain is SQTIHQWPATLVQPVGSPLSLECTVEGTSNPNLYWYRQAAGRGLQLLFYSVGIGQISSEVPQNLSASRPQDRQFILSSKKLLLSDSGFYLCAWSVQAAAQYFGPGTRLTVL.

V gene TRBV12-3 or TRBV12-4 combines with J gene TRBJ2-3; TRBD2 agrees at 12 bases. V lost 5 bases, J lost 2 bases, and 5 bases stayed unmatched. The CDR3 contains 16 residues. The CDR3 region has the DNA TGTGCCAGCAGTGCCCTAGCGGGAGGGCTCACAGATACGCAGTATTTT. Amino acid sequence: CASSALAGGLTDTQYF.

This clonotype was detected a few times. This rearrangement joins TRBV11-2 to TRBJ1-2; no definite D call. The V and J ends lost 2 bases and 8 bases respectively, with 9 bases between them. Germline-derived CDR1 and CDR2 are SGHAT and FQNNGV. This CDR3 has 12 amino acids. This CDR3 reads CASSLTSGGYTF. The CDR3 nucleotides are TGTGCCAGCAGCTTAACTTCGGGAGGCTACACCTTC.

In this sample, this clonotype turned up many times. The DNA for the CDR3 is TGTGCCAGCAGCTTATCAGCACTACTACGCCCGGACACTGAAGCTTTCTTT. The encoded protein is CASSLSALLRPDTEAFF. V usage is TRBV7-9 and J usage is TRBJ1-1; D gene unclear. The CDR3 extends over 17 amino acids. The V gene lost 2 bases and the J gene lost 3 bases, with 19 bases spanning the gap. Germline CDR1 is SEHNR and CDR2 is FQNEAQ (reference sequence).

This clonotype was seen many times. The CDR3 DNA follows: TGTGCCAGCAGCCAAGAAGAAGAAGGGACAGGGCCTCACGAGCAGTACTTC. It specifies CASSQEEEGTGPHEQYF. This chain joins TRBV3-1 and TRBJ2-7, with 9 bases aligning to TRBD1. The trim removed 0 bases at V and 5 bases at J, leaving 11 bases unmatched. The CDR3 spans 17 residues. CDR1 is LGHDT, CDR2 YNNKEL, per germline (reference sequence).

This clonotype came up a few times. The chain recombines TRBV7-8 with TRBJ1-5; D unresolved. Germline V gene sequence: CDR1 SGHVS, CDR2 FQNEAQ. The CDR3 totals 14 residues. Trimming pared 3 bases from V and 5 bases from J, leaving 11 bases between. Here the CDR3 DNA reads TGTGCCAGCAGCTTCGGTTCCATCTATCAGCCCCAGCATTTT. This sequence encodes CASSFGSIYQPQHF.

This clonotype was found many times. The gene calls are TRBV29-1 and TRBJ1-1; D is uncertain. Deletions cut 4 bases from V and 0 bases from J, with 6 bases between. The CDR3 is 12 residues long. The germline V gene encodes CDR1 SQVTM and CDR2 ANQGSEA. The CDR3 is CSVVPLNTEAFF. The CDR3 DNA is TGCAGCGTTGTCCCTCTGAACACTGAAGCTTTCTTT.

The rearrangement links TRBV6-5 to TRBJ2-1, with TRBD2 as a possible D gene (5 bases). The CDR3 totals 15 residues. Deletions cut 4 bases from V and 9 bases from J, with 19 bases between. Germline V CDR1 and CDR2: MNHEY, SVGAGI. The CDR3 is CASSFNPGVGGEQFF. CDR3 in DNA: TGTGCCAGCAGTTTTAATCCCGGGGTAGGCGGTGAGCAGTTCTTC.

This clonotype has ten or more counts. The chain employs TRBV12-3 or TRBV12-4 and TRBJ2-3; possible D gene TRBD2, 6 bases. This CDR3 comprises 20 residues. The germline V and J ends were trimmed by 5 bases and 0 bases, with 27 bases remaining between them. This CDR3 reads CASSPPLRGGIQRSTDTQYF. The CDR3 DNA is TGTGCCAGCAGTCCTCCCTTGCGGGGAGGTATTCAGAGAAGCACAGATACGCAGTATTTT.

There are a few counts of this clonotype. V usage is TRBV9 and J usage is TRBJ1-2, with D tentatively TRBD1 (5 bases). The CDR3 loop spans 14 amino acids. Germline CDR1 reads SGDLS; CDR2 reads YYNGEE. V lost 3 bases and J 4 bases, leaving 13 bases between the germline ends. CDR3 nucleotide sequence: TGTGCCAGCAGCGAAAATCCGGGGCCCTATGGCTACACCTTC. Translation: CASSENPGPYGYTF.

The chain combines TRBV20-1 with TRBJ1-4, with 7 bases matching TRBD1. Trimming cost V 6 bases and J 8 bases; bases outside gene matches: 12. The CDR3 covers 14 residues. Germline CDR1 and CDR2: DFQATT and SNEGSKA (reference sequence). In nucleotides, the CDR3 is TGCAGTGCCCCTCAGGGGGGGCTTGGGGAAAAACTGTTTTTT. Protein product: CSAPQGGLGEKLFF.

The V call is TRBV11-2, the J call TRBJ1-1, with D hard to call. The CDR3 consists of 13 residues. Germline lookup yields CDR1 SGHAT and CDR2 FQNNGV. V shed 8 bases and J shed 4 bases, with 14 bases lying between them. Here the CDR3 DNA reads TGTGCCAGCCGACTCTCCTCGACCACTGAAGCTTTCTTT. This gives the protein CASRLSSTTEAFF.

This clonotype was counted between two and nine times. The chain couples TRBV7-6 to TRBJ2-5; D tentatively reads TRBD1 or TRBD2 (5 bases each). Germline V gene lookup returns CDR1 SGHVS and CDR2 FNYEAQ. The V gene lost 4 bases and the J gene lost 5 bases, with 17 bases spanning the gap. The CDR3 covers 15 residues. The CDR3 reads CASSSQGLRDETQYF. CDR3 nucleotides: TGTGCCAGCAGCTCCCAGGGTCTGAGGGATGAGACCCAGTACTTC.

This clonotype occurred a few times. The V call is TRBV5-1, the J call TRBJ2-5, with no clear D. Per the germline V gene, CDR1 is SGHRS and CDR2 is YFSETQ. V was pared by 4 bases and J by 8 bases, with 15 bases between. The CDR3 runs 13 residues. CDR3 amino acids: CASSETPAGTQYF. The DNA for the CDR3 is TGCGCCAGCAGCGAGACACCCGCCGGAACCCAGTACTTC.

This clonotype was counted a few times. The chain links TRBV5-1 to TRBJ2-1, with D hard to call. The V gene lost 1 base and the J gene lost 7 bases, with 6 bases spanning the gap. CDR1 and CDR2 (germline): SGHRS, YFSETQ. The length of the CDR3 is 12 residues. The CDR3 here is CASSLPENEQFF. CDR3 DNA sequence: TGCGCCAGCAGCTTGCCTGAGAATGAGCAGTTCTTC. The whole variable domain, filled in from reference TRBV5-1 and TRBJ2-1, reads KAGVTQTPRYLIKTRGQQVTLSCSPISGHRSVSWYQQTPGQGLQFLFEYFSETQRNKGNFPGRFSGRQFSNSRSEMNVSTLELGDSALYLCASSLPENEQFFGPGTRLTVL.

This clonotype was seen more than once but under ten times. The CDR3 protein is CASSDAYEQYF. CDR3 nucleotides: TGTGCCAGCAGTGATGCCTACGAGCAGTACTTC. The rearrangement joins TRBV6-2 or TRBV6-3 to TRBJ2-7; no clear D gene. The CDR3 has 11 residues. CDR1 is MNHEY and CDR2 is SVGEGT in the germline V gene. Trimming took 5 bases from V and 2 from J, leaving 4 bases between them.

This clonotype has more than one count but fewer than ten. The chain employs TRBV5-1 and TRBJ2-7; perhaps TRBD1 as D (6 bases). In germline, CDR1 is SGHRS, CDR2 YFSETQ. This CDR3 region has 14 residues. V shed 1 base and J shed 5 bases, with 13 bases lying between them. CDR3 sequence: CASSLQTGTDEQYF. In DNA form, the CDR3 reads TGCGCCAGCAGCTTGCAAACAGGGACCGACGAGCAGTACTTC. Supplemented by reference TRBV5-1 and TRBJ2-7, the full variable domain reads KAGVTQTPRYLIKTRGQQVTLSCSPISGHRSVSWYQQTPGQGLQFLFEYFSETQRNKGNFPGRFSGRQFSNSRSEMNVSTLELGDSALYLCASSLQTGTDEQYFGPGTRLTVT.

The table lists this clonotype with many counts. The CDR3 reads CASSHQGFTDTQYF. In DNA form, the CDR3 reads TGTGCCAGCAGCCATCAGGGATTCACAGATACGCAGTATTTT. The chain employs TRBV5-6 and TRBJ2-3, with D maybe TRBD1 (5 bases). V was pared by 4 bases and J by 2 bases, with 11 bases between. In germline, CDR1 is SGHDT, CDR2 YYEEEE. The CDR3 has 14 amino acids.

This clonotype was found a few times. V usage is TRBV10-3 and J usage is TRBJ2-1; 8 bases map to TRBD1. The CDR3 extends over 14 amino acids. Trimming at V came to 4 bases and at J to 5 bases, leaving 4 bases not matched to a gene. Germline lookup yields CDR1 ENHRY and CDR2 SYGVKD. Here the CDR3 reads CAISGTGQDNEQFF. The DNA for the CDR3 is TGTGCCATCAGTGGGACAGGGCAAGACAATGAGCAGTTCTTC.

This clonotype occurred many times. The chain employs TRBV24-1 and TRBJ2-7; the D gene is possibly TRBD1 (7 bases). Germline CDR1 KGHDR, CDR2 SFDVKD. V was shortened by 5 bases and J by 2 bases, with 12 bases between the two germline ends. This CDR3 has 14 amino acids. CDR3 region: CATSGGTDAYEQYF. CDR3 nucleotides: TGTGCCACCAGTGGCGGGACAGATGCCTACGAGCAGTACTTC.

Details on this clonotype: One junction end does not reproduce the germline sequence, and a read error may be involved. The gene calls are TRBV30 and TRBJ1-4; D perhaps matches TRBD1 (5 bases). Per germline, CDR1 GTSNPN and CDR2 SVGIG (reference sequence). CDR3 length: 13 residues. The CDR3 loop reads CAWSVQAKEKLFF. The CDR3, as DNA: TGTGCCTGGAGTGTACAGGCTAAGGAAAAACTGTTTTTT. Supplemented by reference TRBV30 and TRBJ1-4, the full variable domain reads SQTIHQWPATLVQPVGSPLSLECTVEGTSNPNLYWYRQAAGRGLQLLFYSVGIGQISSEVPQNLSASRPQDRQFILSSKKLLLSDSGFYLCAWSVQAKEKLFFGSGTQLSVL.

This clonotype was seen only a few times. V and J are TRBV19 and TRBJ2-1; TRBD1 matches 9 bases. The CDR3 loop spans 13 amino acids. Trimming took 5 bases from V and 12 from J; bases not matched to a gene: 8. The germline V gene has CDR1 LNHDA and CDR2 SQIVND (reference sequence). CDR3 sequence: CASSAGQGGGQFF. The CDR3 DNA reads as TGTGCCAGTAGTGCGGGACAGGGCGGCGGGCAGTTCTTC.